The source of this TCR beta chain is a study of identical twins. In TCRdb, the 5' RACE reads were re-called with MiXCR into one record per CDR3 protein. This sample yields about 250,000 distinct CDR3 sequences, of which about 7.5% are seen a single time; roughly 5% belongs to the top ten. The length of the CDR3 is 14 residues. Trimming stripped 0 bases from V and 10 bases from J, with 10 bases between. From germline, CDR1 is ENHRY and CDR2 SYGVKD. This clonotype has more than one count but fewer than ten. The data were also submitted as part of a second study, on yellow fever vaccine responses in identical twins.

J is TRBJ1-6 and V is TRBV10-3, with no clear D. The sample comprised CD8+ T cells sorted from blood. The sequence was collected from a woman under 30 in good health. Here the CDR3 reads CAISESAEVSPLHF. The CDR3 DNA reads TGTGCCATCAGTGAGTCGGCAGAAGTATCACCCCTCCACTTT.